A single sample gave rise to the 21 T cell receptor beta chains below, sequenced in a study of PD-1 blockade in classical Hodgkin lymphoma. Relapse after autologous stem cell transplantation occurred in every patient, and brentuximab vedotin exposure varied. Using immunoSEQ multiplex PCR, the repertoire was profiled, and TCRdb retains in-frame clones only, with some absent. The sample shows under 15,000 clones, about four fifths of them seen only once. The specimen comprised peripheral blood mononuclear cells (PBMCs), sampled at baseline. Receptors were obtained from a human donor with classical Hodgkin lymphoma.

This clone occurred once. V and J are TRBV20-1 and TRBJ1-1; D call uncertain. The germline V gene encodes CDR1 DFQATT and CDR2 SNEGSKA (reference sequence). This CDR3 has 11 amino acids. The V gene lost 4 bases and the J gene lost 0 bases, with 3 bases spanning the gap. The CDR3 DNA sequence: TGCAGTGCTACAATGAACACTGAAGCTTTCTTT. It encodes CSATMNTEAFF.

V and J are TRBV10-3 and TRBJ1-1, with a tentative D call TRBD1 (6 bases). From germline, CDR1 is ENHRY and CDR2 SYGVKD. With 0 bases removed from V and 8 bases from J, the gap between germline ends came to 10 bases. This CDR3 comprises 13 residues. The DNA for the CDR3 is TGTGCCATCAGTGAGTCTACAGGGATCGAAGCTTTCTTT. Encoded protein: CAISESTGIEAFF.

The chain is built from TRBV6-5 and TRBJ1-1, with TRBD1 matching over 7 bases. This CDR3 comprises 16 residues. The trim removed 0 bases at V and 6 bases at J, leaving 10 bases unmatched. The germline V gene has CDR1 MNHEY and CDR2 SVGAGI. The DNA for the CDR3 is TGTGCCAGCAGTTACTCGTTGACAGGGATTCACGCTGAAGCTTTCTTT. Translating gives CASSYSLTGIHAEAFF.

In DNA, the CDR3 is TGTGCCAGCAGCTCAGGGTACACTGGAAACACCATATATTTT. This sequence encodes CASSSGYTGNTIYF. The V call is TRBV7-2, the J call TRBJ1-3, with D possibly matching TRBD1 (5 bases). The CDR3 has 14 residues. CDR1 SGHTA and CDR2 FQGNSA come from the germline V gene. Trimming cost V 4 bases and J 2 bases, with 9 bases left between them.

The CDR3 region is CASSLRRVSRDEQFF. For the CDR3, the DNA is TGTGCCAGCAGCTTAAGGCGGGTTTCCCGGGATGAGCAGTTCTTC. V usage is TRBV7-8 and J usage is TRBJ2-1; possible D gene TRBD2, 5 bases. The germline CDR1 and CDR2 sequences are SGHVS and FQNEAQ. V lost 2 bases and J lost 8, with 16 bases in between. This CDR3 is built from 15 residues.

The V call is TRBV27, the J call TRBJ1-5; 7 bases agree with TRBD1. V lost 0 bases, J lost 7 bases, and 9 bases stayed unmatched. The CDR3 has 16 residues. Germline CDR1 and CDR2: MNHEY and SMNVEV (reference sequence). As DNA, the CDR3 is TGTGCCAGCAGTTTATCGGGTGTGGCAGGGGGACAGCCCCAGCATTTT. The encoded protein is CASSLSGVAGGQPQHF.

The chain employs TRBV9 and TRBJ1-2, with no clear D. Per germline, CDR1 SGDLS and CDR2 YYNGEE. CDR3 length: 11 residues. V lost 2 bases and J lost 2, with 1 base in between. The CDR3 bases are TGTGCCAGCAGCGTGAACTATGGCTACACCTTC. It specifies CASSVNYGYTF.

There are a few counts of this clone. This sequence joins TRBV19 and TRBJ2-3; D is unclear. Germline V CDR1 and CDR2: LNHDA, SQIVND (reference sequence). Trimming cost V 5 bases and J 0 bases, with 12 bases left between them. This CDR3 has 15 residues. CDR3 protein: CASSAYTASTDTQYF. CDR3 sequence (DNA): TGTGCCAGTAGTGCTTACACAGCTAGCACAGATACGCAGTATTTT.

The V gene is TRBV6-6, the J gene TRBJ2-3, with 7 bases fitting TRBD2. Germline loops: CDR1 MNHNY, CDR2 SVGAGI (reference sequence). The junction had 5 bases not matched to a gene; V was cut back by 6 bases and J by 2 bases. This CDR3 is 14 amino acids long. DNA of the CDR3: TGTGCCAGCAGCCCCGGGACTACCACAGATACGCAGTATTTT. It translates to CASSPGTTTDTQYF.

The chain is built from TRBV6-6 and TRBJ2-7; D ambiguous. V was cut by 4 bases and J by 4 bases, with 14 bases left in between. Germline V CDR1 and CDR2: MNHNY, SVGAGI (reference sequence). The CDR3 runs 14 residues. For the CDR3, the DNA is TGTGCCAGCAGTTTGACAATCGCCCCTTACGAGCAGTACTTC. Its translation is CASSLTIAPYEQYF.

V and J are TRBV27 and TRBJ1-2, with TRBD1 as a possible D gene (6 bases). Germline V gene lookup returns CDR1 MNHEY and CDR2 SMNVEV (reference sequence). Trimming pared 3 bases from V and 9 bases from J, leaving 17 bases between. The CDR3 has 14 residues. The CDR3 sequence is CASSLEQGRPRYTF. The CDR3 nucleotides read TGTGCCAGCAGTTTGGAACAGGGAAGGCCTCGCTACACCTTC.

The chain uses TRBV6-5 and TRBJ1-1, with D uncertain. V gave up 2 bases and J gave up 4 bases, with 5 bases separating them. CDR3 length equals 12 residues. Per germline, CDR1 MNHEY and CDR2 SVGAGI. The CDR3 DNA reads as TGTGCCAGCAGTTACCCCCTCACTGAAGCTTTCTTT. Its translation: CASSYPLTEAFF.

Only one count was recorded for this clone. CDR3 loop: CASSLADFSGNTIYF. In nucleotides, the CDR3 is TGCGCCAGCAGCTTGGCCGACTTCTCTGGAAACACCATATATTTT. This chain connects TRBV5-1 to TRBJ1-3, with D unclear. The CDR3 has 15 amino acids. From germline, CDR1 is SGHRS and CDR2 YFSETQ. Trimming pared 0 bases from V and 0 bases from J, leaving 7 bases between.

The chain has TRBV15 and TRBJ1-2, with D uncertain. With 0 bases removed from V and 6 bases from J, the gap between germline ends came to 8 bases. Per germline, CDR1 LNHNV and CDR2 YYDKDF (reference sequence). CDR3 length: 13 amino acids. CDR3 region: CATSRDLGNGYTF. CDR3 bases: TGTGCCACCAGCAGAGATCTAGGCAATGGCTACACCTTC.

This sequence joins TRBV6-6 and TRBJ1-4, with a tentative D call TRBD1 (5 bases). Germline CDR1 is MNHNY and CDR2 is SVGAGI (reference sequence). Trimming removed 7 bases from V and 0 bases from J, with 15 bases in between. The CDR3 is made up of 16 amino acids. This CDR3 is CASNHQGTATNEKLFF. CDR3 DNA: TGTGCCAGCAACCACCAGGGCACTGCAACTAATGAAAAACTGTTTTTT.

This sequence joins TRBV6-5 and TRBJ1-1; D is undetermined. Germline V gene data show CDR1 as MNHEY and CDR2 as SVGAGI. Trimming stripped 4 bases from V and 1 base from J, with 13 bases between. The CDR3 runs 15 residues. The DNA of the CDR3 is TGTGCCAGCAGTTCTCAGCGGACGGCGAACACTGAAGCTTTCTTT. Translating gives CASSSQRTANTEAFF.

CDR3 nucleotides: TGTGCCAGTAGTGCTCGAGGGGGGCTGAACACTGAAGCTTTCTTT. Protein: CASSARGGLNTEAFF. The V and J genes are TRBV19 and TRBJ1-1, with TRBD1 as a possible D gene (6 bases). Germline CDR1 reads LNHDA; CDR2 reads SQIVND (reference sequence). This CDR3 comprises 15 residues. Trimming took off 5 bases at V and 0 bases at J, with 13 bases between the two ends. Full variable domain (missing parts from reference TRBV19 and TRBJ1-1): DGGITQSPKYLFRKEGQNVTLSCEQNLNHDAMYWYRQDPGQGLRLIYYSQIVNDFQKGDIAEGYSVSREKKESFPLTVTSAQKNPTAFYLCASSARGGLNTEAFFGQGTRLTVV.

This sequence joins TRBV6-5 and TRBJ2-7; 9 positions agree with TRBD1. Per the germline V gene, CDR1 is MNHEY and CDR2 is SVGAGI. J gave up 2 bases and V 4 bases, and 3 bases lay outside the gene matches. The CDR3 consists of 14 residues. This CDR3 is CASSWDRDAYEQYF. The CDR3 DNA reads TGTGCCAGCAGTTGGGACAGGGACGCCTACGAGCAGTACTTC.

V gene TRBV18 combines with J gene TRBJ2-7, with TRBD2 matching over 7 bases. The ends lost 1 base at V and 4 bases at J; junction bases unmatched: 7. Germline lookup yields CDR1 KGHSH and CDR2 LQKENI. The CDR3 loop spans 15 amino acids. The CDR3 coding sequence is TGTGCCAGCTCACCACGGGGCGGGAGCGAGTACGAGCAGTACTTC. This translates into CASSPRGGSEYEQYF.

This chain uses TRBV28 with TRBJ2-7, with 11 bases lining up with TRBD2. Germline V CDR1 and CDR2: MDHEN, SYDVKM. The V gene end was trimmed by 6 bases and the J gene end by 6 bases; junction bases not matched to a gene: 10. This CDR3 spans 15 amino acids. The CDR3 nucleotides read TGTGCCAGCAGACTTAGCGGGGGGGCCCCAGGCGAGCAGTACTTC. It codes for CASRLSGGAPGEQYF. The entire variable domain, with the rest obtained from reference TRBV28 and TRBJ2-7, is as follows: DVKVTQSSRYLVKRTGEKVFLECVQDMDHENMFWYRQDPGLGLRLIYFSYDVKMKEKGDIPEGYSVSREKKERFSLILESASTNQTSMYLCASRLSGGAPGEQYFGPGTRLTVT.

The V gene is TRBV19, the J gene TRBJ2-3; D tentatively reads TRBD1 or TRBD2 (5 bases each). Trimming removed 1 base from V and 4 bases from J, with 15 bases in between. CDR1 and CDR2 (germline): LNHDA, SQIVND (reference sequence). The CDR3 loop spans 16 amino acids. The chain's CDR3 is CASSIVGTRVSDTQYF. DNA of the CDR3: TGTGCCAGTAGTATAGTTGGGACCCGGGTTTCAGATACGCAGTATTTT.